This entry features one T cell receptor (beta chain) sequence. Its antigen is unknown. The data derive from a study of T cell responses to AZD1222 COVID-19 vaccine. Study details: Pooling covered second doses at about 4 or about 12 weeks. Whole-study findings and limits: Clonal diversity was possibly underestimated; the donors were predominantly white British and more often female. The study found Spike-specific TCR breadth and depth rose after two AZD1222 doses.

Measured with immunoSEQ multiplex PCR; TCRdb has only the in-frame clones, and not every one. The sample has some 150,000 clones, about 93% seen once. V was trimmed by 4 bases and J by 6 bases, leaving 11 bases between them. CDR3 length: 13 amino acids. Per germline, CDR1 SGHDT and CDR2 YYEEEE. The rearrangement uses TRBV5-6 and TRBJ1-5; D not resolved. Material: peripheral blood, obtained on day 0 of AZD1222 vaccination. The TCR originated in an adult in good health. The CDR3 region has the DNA TGTGCCAGCAGCCTGCAGCCAGTTCAGCCCCAGCATTTT. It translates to CASSLQPVQPQHF.